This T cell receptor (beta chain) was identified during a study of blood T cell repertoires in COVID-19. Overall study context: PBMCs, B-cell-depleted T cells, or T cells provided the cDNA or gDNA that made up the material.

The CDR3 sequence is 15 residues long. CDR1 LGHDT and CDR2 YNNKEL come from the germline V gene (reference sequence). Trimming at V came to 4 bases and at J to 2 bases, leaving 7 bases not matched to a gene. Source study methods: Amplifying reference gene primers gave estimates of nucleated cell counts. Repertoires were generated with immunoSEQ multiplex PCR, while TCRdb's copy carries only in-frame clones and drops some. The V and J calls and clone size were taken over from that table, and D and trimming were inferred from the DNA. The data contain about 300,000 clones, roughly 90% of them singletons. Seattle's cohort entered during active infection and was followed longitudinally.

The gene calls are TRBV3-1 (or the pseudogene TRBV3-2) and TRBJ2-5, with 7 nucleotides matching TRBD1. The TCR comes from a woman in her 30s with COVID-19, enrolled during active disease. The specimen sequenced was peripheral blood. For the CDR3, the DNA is TGTGCCAGCAGCCCCGGGACAGTGAGACAAGAGACCCAGTACTTC. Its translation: CASSPGTVRQETQYF.